Presented here are 8 T cell receptor beta chains from one specimen sequenced in a study of human T cells and chemical hapten exposure. TCRdb fed the RACE reads into MiXCR, producing one record per CDR3 protein. The data contain 50,000 to 65,000 distinct CDR3 sequences, 5.5% to 7.5% of them singletons. Stated time point: pre-sensitization, week 0. The treatment was: therapeutic diphenylcyclopropenone sensitization with weekly scalp DPC. The sample was whole blood, taken in connection with sensitization to the hapten diphenylcyclopropenone (DPC). The receptors derive from a young woman with alopecia areata. Some clones in this sample may be carry-over from other donors' samples.

This clonotype was detected many times. The V gene is TRBV7-3, the J gene TRBJ2-7; tentatively, D is TRBD2 (6 bases). The V gene's germline CDR1 is SGHTA and CDR2 FQGTGA. The CDR3 runs to 15 residues. V was cut by 3 bases and J by 4 bases, with 16 bases left in between. Here the CDR3 DNA reads TGTGCCAGCAGCTTCGCACCCGGGACTCCATACGAGCAGTACTTC. Translating gives CASSFAPGTPYEQYF.

There are many counts of this clonotype. J is TRBJ2-5 and V is TRBV5-1; D tentatively reads TRBD1 or TRBD2 (5 bases each). V lost 0 bases to trimming and J lost 4 bases, with 13 bases between them. Germline-derived CDR1 and CDR2 are SGHRS and YFSETQ. This CDR3 is built from 15 residues. Here the CDR3 reads CASSLGGIQGETQYF. CDR3 DNA sequence: TGCGCCAGCAGCTTGGGGGGGATCCAAGGAGAGACCCAGTACTTC.

The CDR3 sequence: CASSYILGQGITEAFF. The DNA for the CDR3 is TGTGCCAGCAGTTACATCCTAGGACAGGGGATCACTGAAGCTTTCTTT. This sequence joins TRBV6-5 and TRBJ1-1, with 9 bases matching TRBD1. The CDR3 sequence is 16 residues long. Germline-derived CDR1 and CDR2 are MNHEY and SVGAGI. Unmatched junction bases numbered 8, after V lost 2 bases and J lost 4 bases.

This clonotype was recorded at least ten times. The V call is TRBV30, the J call TRBJ2-7, with D perhaps assigned TRBD1 or TRBD2 (6 bases each). Germline assignment: CDR1 GTSNPN and CDR2 SVGIG (reference sequence). V lost 2 bases and J lost 2, with 10 bases in between. The CDR3 extends over 13 amino acids. Written as DNA, the CDR3 is TGTGCCTGGAGTATCGGGGGCCCCTACGAGCAGTACTTC. Translated: CAWSIGGPYEQYF. Filled out from reference TRBV30 and TRBJ2-7, the complete variable domain reads SQTIHQWPATLVQPVGSPLSLECTVEGTSNPNLYWYRQAAGRGLQLLFYSVGIGQISSEVPQNLSASRPQDRQFILSSKKLLLSDSGFYLCAWSIGGPYEQYFGPGTRLTVT.

This clonotype has just a few counts. V gene TRBV6-5 combines with J gene TRBJ2-1; possibly TRBD2 for D (7 bases). This CDR3 has 17 amino acids. V shed 0 bases and J shed 6 bases, with 18 bases lying between them. CDR1 and CDR2 (germline): MNHEY, SVGAGI. The CDR3 is CASSYSNPGGTVNEQFF. The CDR3 nucleotides are TGTGCCAGCAGTTACTCGAATCCGGGGGGCACCGTCAATGAGCAGTTCTTC.

The V gene is TRBV18, the J gene TRBJ1-6, with TRBD1 as a possible D gene (6 bases). Per the germline V gene, CDR1 is KGHSH and CDR2 is LQKENI. This CDR3 has 16 amino acids. Deletions cut 5 bases from V and 2 bases from J, with 13 bases between. CDR3 bases: TGTGCCAGCTCAAGCCGACAGGCTACCTATAATTCACCCCTCCACTTT. Translated: CASSSRQATYNSPLHF. Together with reference TRBV18 and TRBJ1-6, the CDR3 gives the full variable domain: NAGVMQNPRHLVRRRGQEARLRCSPMKGHSHVYWYRQLPEEGLKFMVYLQKENIIDESGMPKERFSAEFPKEGPSILRIQQVVRGDSAAYFCASSSRQATYNSPLHFGNGTRLTVT.

The sample holds many counts of this clonotype. The gene calls are TRBV12-3 or TRBV12-4 and TRBJ1-1, with D possibly being TRBD1 (6 bases). The CDR3 spans 20 residues. Deletions cut 2 bases from V and 3 bases from J, with 28 bases between. The CDR3 DNA reads TGTGCCAGCAGTTTACTCAGGCACCGGGACATCCATCTTAGGTACACTGAAGCTTTCTTT. Translation: CASSLLRHRDIHLRYTEAFF.

At least ten counts were recorded for this clonotype. The gene calls are TRBV5-1 and TRBJ2-3; 7 bases fit TRBD1. Per germline, CDR1 SGHRS and CDR2 YFSETQ. The CDR3 has 15 amino acids. V gave up 2 bases and J gave up 4 bases; unmatched junction bases: 7. Here the CDR3 reads CASSFWGQGADTQYF. The CDR3 DNA sequence: TGCGCCAGCAGCTTCTGGGGGCAGGGGGCAGATACGCAGTATTTT.